This is a list of T cell receptor beta chains from one sample in a study of shared clonotypes between healthy human individuals. Clones were sequenced by immunoSEQ multiplex PCR, and TCRdb holds only the in-frame ones, with some missing. The top ten clones hold about 0.4% of a sample with some 1,600,000 clones, under 99% of them seen once. The sequencing input was naive CD4+ T cells sorted from blood. Receptors originate from a man aged 25-45 years in good health. Each CDR3 is given with its conserved first and last residue. A D gene is named only where the DNA matches it firmly. Only part of the rows carry a size: once, few, many, or a class if the clone is expanded.

TRBJ1-2	TRBD1	.	15	TRBV4-1	TGCGCCAGCAGCCAAGAGCGGGACAGAGCCCGCGGCTACACCTTC	CASSQERDRARGYTF
TRBJ1-1	.	.	12	TRBV30	TGTGCCTGGAGTCGCAGGGGAGGCTCAGCTTTCTTT	CAWSRRGGSAFF
TRBJ1-5	.	.	14	TRBV28	TGTGCCAGCAGTTTACTGGGGGGCGATAAGGCCCAGCATTTT	CASSLLGGDKAQHF
TRBJ1-1	.	.	15	TRBV18	TGTGCCAGCTCACCCTTACCGGGGCCGAACACTGAAGCTTTCTTT	CASSPLPGPNTEAFF
TRBJ1-3	TRBD1	.	15	TRBV5-4	TGTGCCAGCAGCTTGGCCGAGACAGGGAAGGTTCACATATATTTT	CASSLAETGKVHIYF
TRBJ1-1	.	once	12	TRBV25-1	TGTGCCAGCAGACGGGGGTCCACTGAAGCTTTCTTT	CASRRGSTEAFF
TRBJ2-5	.	.	14	TRBV5-1	TGCGCCAGCAGCGCTGGACTGTTTCAAGAGACCCAGTACTTC	CASSAGLFQETQYF
TRBJ2-4	TRBD1	.	15	TRBV7-2	TGTGCCAGCAGCCCCCGACAGGGAGCCAAAAACATTCAGTACTTC	CASSPRQGAKNIQYF
TRBJ2-7	.	.	15	TRBV5-6	TGTGCCAGCAGCTTGGATCCCGGGGCCCGAAGGGAGCAGTACTTC	CASSLDPGARREQYF
TRBJ1-2	.	.	12	TRBV10-3	TGTGCCATCAGTGGGGCAGGGAATGGCTACACCTTC	CAISGAGNGYTF
TRBJ2-7	.	.	14	TRBV28	TGTGCCAGCACCCTGAGTAAGCGGATGGGCGAGCAGTACTTC	CASTLSKRMGEQYF
TRBJ1-1	.	.	17	TRBV9	TGTGCCAGCAGCGTAGTCCCAGGGGTAATTAGGAACACTGAAGCTTTCTTT	CASSVVPGVIRNTEAFF
TRBJ1-2	.	.	15	TRBV5-8	TGTGCCAGCAGCTTACCGGGACACGGGTACTATGGCTACACCTTC	CASSLPGHGYYGYTF
TRBJ2-2	TRBD2	few	18	TRBV7-9	TGTGCCAGCAGCCTTCCGGGACTAGCGGGAGTTGGTGGCGGGGAGCTGTTTTTT	CASSLPGLAGVGGGELFF
TRBJ2-5	TRBD2	.	14	TRBV28	TGTGCCAGCAGTTTCGCGGGAGACTCTGAGACCCAGTACTTC	CASSFAGDSETQYF
TRBJ2-7	TRBD2	.	15	TRBV6-5	TGTGCCAGCAGTAGACGACTAGCGGGAGGATACGAGCAGTACTTC	CASSRRLAGGYEQYF
TRBJ2-7	.	.	11	TRBV28	TGTGCCAGCAATGGAGGCTACGAGCAGTACTTC	CASNGGYEQYF
TRBJ1-4	.	.	17	TRBV7-9	TGTGCCAGCAGCTTAGACAGGATTGCGACAACTAATGAAAAACTGTTTTTT	CASSLDRIATTNEKLFF
TRBJ1-4	.	.	15	TRBV5-4	TGTGCCAGCAGCTCCGGGCCGGCAACTAATGAAAAACTGTTTTTT	CASSSGPATNEKLFF
TRBJ2-1	TRBD2	.	15	TRBV5-4	TGTGCCAGCAGCCCTGGACTAGCGGGAGGATATGAGCAGTTCTTC	CASSPGLAGGYEQFF
TRBJ2-5	.	.	14	TRBV11-2	TGTGCCAGCAGCTTTTTATTTTCGTCGGAGACCCAGTACTTC	CASSFLFSSETQYF
TRBJ2-2	.	.	13	TRBV9	TGTGCCAGCAGCCAGATCAACACCGGGGAGCTGTTTTTT	CASSQINTGELFF
TRBJ2-5	.	.	12	TRBV6-6	TGTGCCAGCAGGGATGTCTATGAGACCCAGTACTTC	CASRDVYETQYF
TRBJ2-2	.	once	15	TRBV7-2	TGTGCCAGCAGCCCCGGGGGCGTAGACACCGGGGAGCTGTTTTTT	CASSPGGVDTGELFF
TRBJ1-2	.	once	14	TRBV5-5	TGTGCCAGCAGCTTTCACCGACGGAACTATGGCTACACCTTC	CASSFHRRNYGYTF
TRBJ2-7	.	once	13	TRBV27	TGTGCCAGCAGTTTATCAGTGGGCTACGAGCAGTACTTC	CASSLSVGYEQYF
TRBJ2-7	.	.	14	TRBV5-3	TGTGCCAGAAGCTTCAGGCATCGGGACTACGAGCAGTACTTC	CARSFRHRDYEQYF
TRBJ2-7	.	.	12	TRBV19	TGTGCCAGTAGTTCGTCCTCCTACGAGCAGTACTTC	CASSSSSYEQYF
TRBJ2-1	.	.	16	TRBV5-1	TGCGCCAGCAGCCCTCAGGCTTCCGGCTCCTACAATGAGCAGTTCTTC	CASSPQASGSYNEQFF
TRBJ2-5	.	once	12	TRBV30	TGTGCCTGGAGTGTACAGGTGGAGACCCAGTACTTC	CAWSVQVETQYF
TRBJ2-3	TRBD1	.	14	TRBV5-1	TGCGCCAGCAGCCCGGACAGGGCCACAGATACGCAGTATTTT	CASSPDRATDTQYF
TRBJ2-7	.	.	13	TRBV29-1	TGCAGCGTCTGGGGACCAGGGAACTACGAGCAGTACTTC	CSVWGPGNYEQYF
TRBJ2-7	.	.	12	TRBV5-1	TGCGCCAGCAGCTTGGGGGACTACGAGCAGTACTTC	CASSLGDYEQYF
TRBJ2-1	.	.	15	TRBV6-5	TGTGCCAGCAGACCCAGGCTTAGCTCCTACAATGAGCAGTTCTTC	CASRPRLSSYNEQFF
TRBJ2-1	.	.	13	TRBV2	TGTGCCAGCAGTGAATTGGGTTCCGATGAGCAGTTCTTC	CASSELGSDEQFF
TRBJ2-5	.	.	13	TRBV18	TGTGCCAGCTCACTAGCTCCCCAAGAGACCCAGTACTTC	CASSLAPQETQYF
TRBJ2-2	.	.	16	TRBV7-2	TGTGCCAGCAGCTTAGTGGCTAGCTCTAACACCGGGGAGCTGTTTTTT	CASSLVASSNTGELFF
TRBJ1-2	.	.	12	TRBV2	TGTGCCAGCAGCGAAGATATTACTGGCTACACCTTC	CASSEDITGYTF
TRBJ1-4	TRBD1	once	18	TRBV6-4	TGTGCCAGCAGGGAGGGGACAGGGGGACTTGCAACTAATGAAAAACTGTTTTTT	CASREGTGGLATNEKLFF
TRBJ2-7	.	.	13	TRBV18	TGTGCCAGCTCACCGGCCAGCGACTACGAGCAGTACTTC	CASSPASDYEQYF
TRBJ1-2	.	.	15	TRBV30	TGTGCCTGGAGTGTATGGGGCAGGGGACAATATGGCTACACCTTC	CAWSVWGRGQYGYTF
TRBJ2-7	.	.	13	TRBV29-1	TGCAGCGTTTCAGGACCCACCTCCTACGAGCAGTACTTC	CSVSGPTSYEQYF
TRBJ2-7	.	once	14	TRBV6-1	TGTGCCAGCAGTGAAGGGGACATAACCTACGAGCAGTACTTC	CASSEGDITYEQYF
TRBJ1-4	.	.	17	TRBV4-2	TGTGCCAGCAGCCCTATAGGGCGGGACGGCTCTAATGAAAAACTGTTTTTT	CASSPIGRDGSNEKLFF
TRBJ1-3	TRBD1	.	13	TRBV19	TGTGCCGCCTCCAGGGGGACGCGAAACACCATATATTTT	CAASRGTRNTIYF
TRBJ2-3	.	.	15	TRBV9	TGTGCCAGCAGCGTAGCCCCTACTAGTAGAGATACGCAGTATTTT	CASSVAPTSRDTQYF
TRBJ2-1	TRBD1	once	15	TRBV5-6	TGTGCCAGCAGCCCCCTAGGTGGACAGGGCAATGAGCAGTTCTTC	CASSPLGGQGNEQFF
TRBJ2-5	TRBD2	.	16	TRBV9	TGTGCCAGCAGCGTAGGCAGCGGGAGGCCCCAAGAGACCCAGTACTTC	CASSVGSGRPQETQYF
TRBJ1-1	.	.	12	TRBV7-2	TGTGCCAGCAGCTTAGTTAGCATCGAATTCTACTTT	CASSLVSIEFYF
TRBJ2-7	.	.	16	TRBV4-1	TGCGCCAGCAGCCATATCGGCGAGGCATTTTCCTACGAGCAGTACTTC	CASSHIGEAFSYEQYF
TRBJ2-2	.	once	17	TRBV14	TGTGCCAGCAGCCAATATATCTTACAGGGTGGCACCGGGGAGCTGTTTTTT	CASSQYILQGGTGELFF
TRBJ2-2	.	.	12	TRBV28	TGTGCCAGCAGTATTGGTACCGGGGAGCTGTTTTTT	CASSIGTGELFF
TRBJ2-3	TRBD2	.	16	TRBV28	TGTGCCAGCAGTCCAGGACTAGCGGCCAGCACAGATACGCAGTATTTT	CASSPGLAASTDTQYF